This T cell receptor (beta chain) was obtained from a study of cytomegalovirus exposure and HLA in healthy donors. The PCR contained 60 Vbeta and 13 Jbeta primers. Profiled with immunoSEQ multiplex PCR; TCRdb holds only in-frame clones, not every one. The sample carries more than 150,000 clones, 75% to 85% recorded once. There are 14 residues in the CDR3. V shed 3 bases, J shed 5 bases, and the junction held 6 bases outside the gene matches. Per germline, CDR1 SEHNR and CDR2 FQNEAQ (reference sequence). The chain employs TRBV7-9 and TRBJ1-1; 7 bases are a match to TRBD1. This TCR derives from a man aged 18 to 35 in good health and CMV-seronegative. Sequencing was carried out using PBMCs. For the CDR3, the DNA is TGTGCCAGCAGCTTTGGGGCAGGGGGGACTGAAGCTTTCTTT. Its translation: CASSFGAGGTEAFF.